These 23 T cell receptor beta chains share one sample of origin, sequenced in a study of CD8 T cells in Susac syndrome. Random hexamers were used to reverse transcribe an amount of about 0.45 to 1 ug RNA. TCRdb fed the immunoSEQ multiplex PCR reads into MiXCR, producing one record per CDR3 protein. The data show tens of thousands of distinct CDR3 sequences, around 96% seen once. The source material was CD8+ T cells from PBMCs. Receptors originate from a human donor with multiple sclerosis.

The CDR3 here is CASSVRTAGHGYTF. CDR3 DNA sequence: TGTGCCAGCAGTGTTAGGACAGCCGGGCATGGCTACACCTTC. The chain uses TRBV6-5 and TRBJ1-2; D might be TRBD1 (6 bases). CDR3 length: 14 residues. The V end lost 5 bases, the J end lost 6 bases, and 16 bases lay between the germline ends. From germline, CDR1 is MNHEY and CDR2 SVGAGI.

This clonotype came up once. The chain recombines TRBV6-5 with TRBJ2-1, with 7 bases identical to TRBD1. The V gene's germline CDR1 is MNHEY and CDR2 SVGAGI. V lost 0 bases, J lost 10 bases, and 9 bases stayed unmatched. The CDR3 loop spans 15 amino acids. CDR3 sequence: CASSYSRKGAQEQFF. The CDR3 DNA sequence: TGTGCCAGCAGTTACTCGAGAAAGGGGGCACAGGAGCAGTTCTTC.

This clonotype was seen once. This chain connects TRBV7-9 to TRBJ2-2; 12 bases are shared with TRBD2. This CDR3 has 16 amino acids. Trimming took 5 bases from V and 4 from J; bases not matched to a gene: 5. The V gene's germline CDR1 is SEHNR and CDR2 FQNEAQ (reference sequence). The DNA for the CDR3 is TGTGCCAGCAGCCAGACTAGCGGGAGAGGCACCGGGGAGCTGTTTTTT. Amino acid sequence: CASSQTSGRGTGELFF.

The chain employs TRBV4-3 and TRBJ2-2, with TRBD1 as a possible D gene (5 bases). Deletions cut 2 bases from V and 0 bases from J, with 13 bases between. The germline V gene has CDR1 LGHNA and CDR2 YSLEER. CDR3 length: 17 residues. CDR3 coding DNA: TGCGCCAGCAGCCAACCCAATAGACAGACGAACACCGGGGAGCTGTTTTTT. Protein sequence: CASSQPNRQTNTGELFF.

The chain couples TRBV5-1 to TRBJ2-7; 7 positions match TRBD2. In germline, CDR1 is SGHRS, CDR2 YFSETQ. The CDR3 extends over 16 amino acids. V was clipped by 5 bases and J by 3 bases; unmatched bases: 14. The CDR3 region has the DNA TGCGCCAGCAGTCTGGGGAGGGGCAACCTCTACTACGAGCAGTACTTC. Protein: CASSLGRGNLYYEQYF.

The CDR3, as DNA: TGTGCCAGCAGTACTTTTCGAGTGTTGGGGGCCGGCTACGAGCAGTACTTC. Protein: CASSTFRVLGAGYEQYF. The chain is built from TRBV27 and TRBJ2-7, with D possibly being TRBD1 (6 bases). V gave up 5 bases and J gave up 3 bases, with 23 bases separating them. CDR3 length: 17 amino acids. Per germline, CDR1 MNHEY and CDR2 SMNVEV (reference sequence).

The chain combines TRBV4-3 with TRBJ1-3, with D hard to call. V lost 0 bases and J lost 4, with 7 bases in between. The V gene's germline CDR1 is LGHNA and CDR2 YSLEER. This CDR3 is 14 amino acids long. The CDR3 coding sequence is TGCGCCAGCAGCCAAGATTCGATAGGAAACACCATATATTTT. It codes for CASSQDSIGNTIYF.

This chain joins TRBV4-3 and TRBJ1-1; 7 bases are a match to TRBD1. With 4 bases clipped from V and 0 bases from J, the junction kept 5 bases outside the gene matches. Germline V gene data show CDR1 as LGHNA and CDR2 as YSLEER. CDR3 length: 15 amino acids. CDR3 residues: CASSRVTGMNTEAFF. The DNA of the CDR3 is TGCGCCAGCAGCCGGGTGACAGGGATGAACACTGAAGCTTTCTTT.

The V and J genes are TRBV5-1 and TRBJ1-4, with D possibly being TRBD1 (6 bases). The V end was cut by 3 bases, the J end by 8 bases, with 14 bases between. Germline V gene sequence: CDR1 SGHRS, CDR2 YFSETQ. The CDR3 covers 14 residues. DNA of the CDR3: TGCGCCAGCAGCTCAAGAGGGGGGCGCGAAAAACTGTTTTTT. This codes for CASSSRGGREKLFF.

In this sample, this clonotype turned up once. The CDR3 DNA is TGTGCCTGGAGTGTAGCAGGTACCGATACGCAGTATTTT. Translation: CAWSVAGTDTQYF. The chain recombines TRBV30 with TRBJ2-3; D not resolved. The CDR3 spans 13 residues. Germline CDR1 is GTSNPN and CDR2 is SVGIG (reference sequence). V was shortened by 0 bases and J by 6 bases, with 10 bases between the two germline ends. Full variable domain (rest looked up from reference TRBV30 and TRBJ2-3): SQTIHQWPATLVQPVGSPLSLECTVEGTSNPNLYWYRQAAGRGLQLLFYSVGIGQISSEVPQNLSASRPQDRQFILSSKKLLLSDSGFYLCAWSVAGTDTQYFGPGTRLTVL.

The CDR3 DNA sequence: TGTGCCAGCAGCATCGGCCCCCAGGGCCACGAGCAGTACTTC. Translation: CASSIGPQGHEQYF. This chain connects TRBV7-9 to TRBJ2-7; the D gene is possibly TRBD1 (5 bases). There are 14 residues in the CDR3. The germline V and J ends were trimmed by 5 bases and 5 bases, with 16 bases remaining between them. Germline V gene sequence: CDR1 SEHNR, CDR2 FQNEAQ (reference sequence).

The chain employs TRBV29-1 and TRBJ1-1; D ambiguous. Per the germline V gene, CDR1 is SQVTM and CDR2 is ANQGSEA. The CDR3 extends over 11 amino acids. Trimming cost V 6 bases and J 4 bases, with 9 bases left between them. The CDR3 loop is CSVRRSTEAFF. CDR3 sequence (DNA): TGCAGCGTCCGTAGAAGCACTGAAGCTTTCTTT.

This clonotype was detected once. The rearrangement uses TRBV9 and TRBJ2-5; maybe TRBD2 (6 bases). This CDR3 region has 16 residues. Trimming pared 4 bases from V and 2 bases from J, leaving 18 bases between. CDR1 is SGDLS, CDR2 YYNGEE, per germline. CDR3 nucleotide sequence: TGTGCCAGCAGCATGATAGGGGCTGGAGGGCAAGAGACCCAGTACTTC. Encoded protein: CASSMIGAGGQETQYF.

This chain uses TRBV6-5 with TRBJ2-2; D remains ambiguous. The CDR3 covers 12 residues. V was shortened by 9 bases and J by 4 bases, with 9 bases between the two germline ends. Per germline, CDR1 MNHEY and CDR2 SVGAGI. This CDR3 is CASTGVTGELFF. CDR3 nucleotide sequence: TGTGCCAGTACTGGGGTCACCGGGGAGCTGTTTTTT.

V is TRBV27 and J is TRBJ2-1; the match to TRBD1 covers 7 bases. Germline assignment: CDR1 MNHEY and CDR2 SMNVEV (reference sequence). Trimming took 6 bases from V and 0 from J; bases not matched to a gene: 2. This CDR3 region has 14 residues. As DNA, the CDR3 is TGTGCCAGCAGGCGACAGGGCTCCTACAATGAGCAGTTCTTC. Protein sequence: CASRRQGSYNEQFF.

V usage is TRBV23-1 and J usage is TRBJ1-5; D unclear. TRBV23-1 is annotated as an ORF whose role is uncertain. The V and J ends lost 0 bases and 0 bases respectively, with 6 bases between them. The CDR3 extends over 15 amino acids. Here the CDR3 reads CASSQSAPSNQPQHF. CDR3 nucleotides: TGCGCCAGCAGTCAATCGGCACCTAGCAATCAGCCCCAGCATTTT.

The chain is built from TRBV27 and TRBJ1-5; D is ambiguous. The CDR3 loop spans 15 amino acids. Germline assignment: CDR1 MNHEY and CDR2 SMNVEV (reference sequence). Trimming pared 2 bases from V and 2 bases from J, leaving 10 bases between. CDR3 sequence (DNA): TGTGCCAGCAGTTTAGATATCACGGGCAATCAGCCCCAGCATTTT. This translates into CASSLDITGNQPQHF.

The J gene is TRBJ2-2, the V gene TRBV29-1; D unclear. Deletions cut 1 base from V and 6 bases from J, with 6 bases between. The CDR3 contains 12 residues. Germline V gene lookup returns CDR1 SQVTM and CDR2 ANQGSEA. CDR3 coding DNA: TGCAGCGTTGAAGGGTCCCCCGGGGAGCTGTTTTTT. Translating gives CSVEGSPGELFF.

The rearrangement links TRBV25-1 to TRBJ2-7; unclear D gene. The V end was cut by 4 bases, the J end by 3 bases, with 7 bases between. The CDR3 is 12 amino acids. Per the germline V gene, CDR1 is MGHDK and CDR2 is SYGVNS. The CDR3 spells CASSVGDYEQYF. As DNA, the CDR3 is TGTGCCAGCAGTGTTGGGGACTACGAGCAGTACTTC.

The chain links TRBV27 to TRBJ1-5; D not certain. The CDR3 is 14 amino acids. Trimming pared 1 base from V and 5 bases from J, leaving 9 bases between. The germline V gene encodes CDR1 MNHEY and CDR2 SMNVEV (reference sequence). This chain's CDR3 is CASSLLGSDQPQHF. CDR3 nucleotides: TGTGCCAGCAGTTTATTGGGCAGTGATCAGCCCCAGCATTTT.

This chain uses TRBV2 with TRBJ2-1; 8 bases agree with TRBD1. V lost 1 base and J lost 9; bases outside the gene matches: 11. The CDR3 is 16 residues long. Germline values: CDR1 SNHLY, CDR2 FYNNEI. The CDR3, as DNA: TGTGCCAGCAGTGAAGTGGGAGACAGGGGATTCGGTGAGCAGTTCTTC. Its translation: CASSEVGDRGFGEQFF.

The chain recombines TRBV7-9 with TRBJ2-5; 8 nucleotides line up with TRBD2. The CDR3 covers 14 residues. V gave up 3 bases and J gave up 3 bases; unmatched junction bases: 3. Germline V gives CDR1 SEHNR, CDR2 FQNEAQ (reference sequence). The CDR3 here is CASSFTSGKETQYF. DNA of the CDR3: TGTGCCAGCAGCTTTACTAGCGGTAAAGAGACCCAGTACTTC. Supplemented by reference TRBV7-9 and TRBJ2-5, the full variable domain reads DTGVSQNPRHKITKRGQNVTFRCDPISEHNRLYWYRQTLGQGPEFLTYFQNEAQLEKSRLLSDRFSAERPKGSFSTLEIQRTEQGDSAMYLCASSFTSGKETQYFGPGTRLLVL.

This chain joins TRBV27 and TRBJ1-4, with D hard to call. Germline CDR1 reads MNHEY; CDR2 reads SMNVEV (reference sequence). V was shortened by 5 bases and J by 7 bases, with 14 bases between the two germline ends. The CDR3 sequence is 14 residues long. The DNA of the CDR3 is TGTGCCAGCAGTCCTACTCCGGCCGGTGAAAAACTGTTTTTT. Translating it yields CASSPTPAGEKLFF.